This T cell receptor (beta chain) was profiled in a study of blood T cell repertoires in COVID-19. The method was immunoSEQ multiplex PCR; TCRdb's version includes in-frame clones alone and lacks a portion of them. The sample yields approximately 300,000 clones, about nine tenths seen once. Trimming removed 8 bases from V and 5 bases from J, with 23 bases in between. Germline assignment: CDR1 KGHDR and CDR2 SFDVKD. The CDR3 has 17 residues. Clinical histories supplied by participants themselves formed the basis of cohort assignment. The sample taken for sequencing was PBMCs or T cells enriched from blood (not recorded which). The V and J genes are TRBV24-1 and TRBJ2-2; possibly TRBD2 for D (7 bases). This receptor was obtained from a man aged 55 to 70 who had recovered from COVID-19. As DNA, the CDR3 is TGTGCCACCACTACATTGGGGGGGCAGGGCGGTACCGGGGAGCTGTTTTTT. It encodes CATTTLGGQGGTGELFF.